This is a list of T cell receptor beta chains from one sample in a study of CD4 T cells in relation to SARS-CoV-2 and coronaviruses. Repertoires were generated with immunoSEQ multiplex PCR, while TCRdb's copy carries only in-frame clones and drops some. The table lists over 35,000 clones, roughly 80% of them singletons. These receptors' antigens are unknown. What was sequenced was memory CD4+ T cells from PBMCs, cultured in vitro. All receptors come from an adult with COVID-19. Each CDR3 is given with its conserved first and last residue. The order of the fields is D gene, V gene, clone size, J gene, CDR3 protein, CDR3 DNA. The D gene is left open where the match is weak. Size is stated for part of the rows, as once, few or many counts, or as a class when the clone is expanded.

.,TRBV9,.,TRBJ2-7,CASSQTGYVSSEQYF,TGTGCCAGCAGCCAAACCGGGTATGTGAGTTCCGAGCAGTACTTC
.,TRBV6-5,.,TRBJ1-3,CASQSGTSGNTIYF,TGTGCCAGCCAGTCAGGTACCTCTGGAAACACCATATATTTT
TRBD2,TRBV6-5,.,TRBJ2-5,CASSYETGTKPHF,TGTGCCAGCAGTTACGAGACGGGGACTAAGCCCCACTTC
.,TRBV14,.,TRBJ2-1,CASSQDSWGDSGNEQFF,TGTGCCAGCAGCCAAGACTCATGGGGGGACTCGGGCAATGAGCAGTTCTTC
.,TRBV18,few,TRBJ1-4,CASSIKTTNEKLFF,TGTGCCAGCTCAATTAAGACAACTAATGAAAAACTGTTTTTT
TRBD2,TRBV7-9,few,TRBJ2-2,CASSLRLAGTGELFF,TGTGCCAGCAGCTTAAGACTAGCGGGGACCGGGGAGCTGTTTTTT
.,TRBV24-1,once,TRBJ2-7,CATSSHTAPYEQYF,TGTGCCACCAGTAGCCATACGGCCCCGTACGAGCAGTACTTC
.,TRBV5-1,.,TRBJ2-4,CASSLSLAKNIQYF,TGCGCCAGCAGCTTGTCCTTAGCCAAAAACATTCAGTACTTC
TRBD2,TRBV3-1/TRBV3-2,once,TRBJ2-4,CASSQESRLAPGAKNIQYF,TGTGCCAGCAGCCAAGAGTCGCGACTAGCGCCCGGGGCCAAAAACATTCAGTACTTC
.,TRBV4-2,.,TRBJ1-4,CASSQAGPRSEKLFF,TGTGCCAGCAGCCAAGCGGGCCCTCGCTCGGAAAAACTGTTTTTT
.,TRBV5-4,once,TRBJ2-5,CASRPTGWDTQYF,TGTGCCAGCAGACCGACTGGGTGGGATACCCAGTACTTC
.,TRBV6-2/TRBV6-3,.,TRBJ2-1,CASSPGGAQGNNEQFF,TGTGCCAGCAGCCCTGGAGGGGCGCAGGGGAACAATGAGCAGTTCTTC
.,TRBV28,.,TRBJ2-5,CASSYTIREIGQETQYF,TGTGCCAGCAGCTACACTATCCGAGAGATCGGACAAGAGACCCAGTACTTC
TRBD2,TRBV18,.,TRBJ2-1,CASSPTSGMSSYNEQFF,TGTGCCAGCTCACCGACTAGCGGGATGAGCTCCTACAATGAGCAGTTCTTC
.,TRBV28,.,TRBJ2-1,CASSSLPLNEQFF,TGTGCCAGCAGTTCACTTCCACTCAATGAGCAGTTCTTC
.,TRBV30,.,TRBJ1-5,CAWSSDRLQTYSNQPQHF,TGTGCCTGGAGTTCTGATCGACTCCAGACCTATAGCAATCAGCCCCAGCATTTT
.,TRBV20-1,.,TRBJ2-3,CSAARDTQYF,TGCAGTGCGGCCCGGGATACGCAGTATTTT
.,TRBV12-3/TRBV12-4,.,TRBJ2-5,CASSVGRRETQYF,TGTGCCAGCAGTGTCGGGCGGCGGGAGACCCAGTACTTC
TRBD2,TRBV6-4,.,TRBJ2-1,CASSSSGRRFDEQFF,TGTGCCAGCAGCTCCAGCGGGAGGAGGTTCGATGAGCAGTTCTTC
TRBD1,TRBV5-1,.,TRBJ2-7,CASSSGTGGLEQYF,TGCGCCAGCAGTTCCGGGACAGGGGGGCTCGAGCAGTACTTC
.,TRBV7-8,once,TRBJ2-2,CASSWGAGQGTGELFF,TGTGCCAGCAGCTGGGGTGCGGGCCAAGGGACCGGGGAGCTGTTTTTT
.,TRBV19,.,TRBJ2-1,CASREGGYNNEQFF,TGTGCCAGTAGGGAGGGCGGGTATAACAATGAGCAGTTCTTC
.,TRBV7-2,.,TRBJ2-1,CASSLELGNEQFF,TGTGCCAGCAGCTTAGAATTGGGGAATGAGCAGTTCTTC
.,TRBV28,.,TRBJ2-3,CASSLGFTDTQYF,TGTGCCAGCAGCTTAGGGTTCACAGATACGCAGTATTTT
.,TRBV5-1,.,TRBJ2-2,CASSLIARELFF,TGCGCCAGCAGCTTGATCGCCCGGGAGCTGTTTTTT
.,TRBV2,.,TRBJ1-2,CASCRELVTSTYGYTF,TGTGCCAGCTGTCGAGAGTTAGTAACTTCTACCTATGGCTACACCTTC
.,TRBV7-6,.,TRBJ1-1,CASSRSRGGNTEAFF,TGTGCCAGCAGCCGATCGCGAGGGGGGAACACTGAAGCTTTCTTT
.,TRBV25-1,.,TRBJ2-7,CASSELDRPYEQYF,TGTGCCAGCAGTGAATTGGACAGACCCTACGAGCAGTACTTC
TRBD1,TRBV4-2,once,TRBJ1-1,CASSTGTGSTEAFF,TGTGCCAGCAGCACCGGGACAGGGAGTACTGAAGCTTTCTTT
.,TRBV27,once,TRBJ2-3,CASSYLQSTDTQYF,TGTGCCAGCAGTTATCTCCAAAGCACAGATACGCAGTATTTT
.,TRBV5-4,.,TRBJ2-5,CASSLGLAGRTDTTQYF,TGTGCCAGCAGCTTGGGATTGGCGGGACGGACTGATACGACCCAGTACTTC
.,TRBV3-1/TRBV3-2,.,TRBJ2-3,CASSQGRTMGTDTQYF,TGTGCCAGCAGCCAAGGGAGAACGATGGGCACAGATACGCAGTATTTT
TRBD1,TRBV6-5,.,TRBJ2-5,CASSYSGTAQETQYF,TGTGCCAGCAGTTACTCCGGGACAGCACAAGAGACCCAGTACTTC
TRBD2,TRBV6-4,.,TRBJ2-1,CASSDGVGGQINRQFF,TGTGCCAGCAGTGACGGAGTGGGAGGGCAGATTAATAGGCAGTTCTTC
.,TRBV4-1,.,TRBJ2-2,CASSLNPLGPTNTGELFF,TGCGCCAGCAGCCTAAATCCACTGGGACCGACGAACACCGGGGAGCTGTTTTTT
.,TRBV5-5,once,TRBJ2-7,CASSLLATSYEQYF,TGTGCCAGCAGCTTGCTGGCTACCTCCTACGAGCAGTACTTC
.,TRBV2,few,TRBJ1-2,CASHPGGQSYGYTF,TGTGCCAGCCATCCAGGTGGGCAGTCCTATGGCTACACCTTC
TRBD2,TRBV10-3,.,TRBJ2-2,CATQDLAGRSYANTGELFF,TGTGCCACCCAAGATCTAGCGGGACGCTCATACGCGAACACCGGGGAGCTGTTTTTT
.,TRBV27,.,TRBJ2-6,CASSLRSSGANVLTF,TGTGCCAGCAGTTTAAGAAGTTCCGGGGCCAACGTCCTGACTTTC
.,TRBV28,.,TRBJ2-2,CASSLLLGRARDTGELFF,TGTGCCAGCAGTTTGCTTCTGGGGCGGGCGAGGGACACCGGGGAGCTGTTTTTT
.,TRBV6-5,.,TRBJ1-4,CASTGPFLADEKLFF,TGTGCCAGCACTGGACCGTTTTTGGCGGATGAAAAACTGTTTTTT
.,TRBV7-3,.,TRBJ2-5,CASSLVSGPQETQYF,TGTGCCAGCAGCTTAGTTAGCGGCCCCCAAGAGACCCAGTACTTC